This T cell receptor beta chain appears in the sequencing data of a study of T cell responses to AZD1222 COVID-19 vaccine. Clones were read by immunoSEQ multiplex PCR, and TCRdb kept only the in-frame ones, dropping some. Here the sample spans around 100,000 clones, approximately 90% being singletons. The length of the CDR3 is 13 residues. The V gene's germline CDR1 is SGHTA and CDR2 FQGTGA. With 5 bases removed from V and 2 bases from J, the gap between germline ends came to 9 bases. This specimen was peripheral blood, taken on day 0 of AZD1222 vaccination. The receptor was isolated from an adult in good health. The V and J genes are TRBV7-3 and TRBJ1-1; D gene unclear. The CDR3 protein is CASSPLGNTEAFF. The CDR3 bases are TGTGCCAGCAGCCCCCTGGGTAACACTGAAGCTTTCTTT.